This TCR beta chain was identified during a study of shared T cell receptors in the human thymus. Trimming at V came to 0 bases and at J to 2 bases, leaving 5 bases not matched to a gene. There are 17 residues in the CDR3. Germline V gene data show CDR1 as SGHNT and CDR2 as YENEEA. Clones were sequenced by immunoSEQ multiplex PCR, and TCRdb holds only the in-frame ones, with some missing. The sample consists of approximately 580,000 clones, about 84% of them appearing once. These data were likewise used in another study, on human thymus T cells. That source notes: Thymic and blood repertoires seemed to show skewed V and J gene use.

This chain joins TRBV11-3 and TRBJ2-5; TRBD2 agrees at 11 bases. Sequencing was performed on thymocytes. The source of this sequence is a boy under three years old with a congenital heart defect. In DNA, the CDR3 is TGTGCCAGCAGCTTAGATCGACTAGCGGGGACACAAGAGACCCAGTACTTC. Protein product: CASSLDRLAGTQETQYF.